This T cell receptor beta chain was found in a study of blood T cell repertoires in COVID-19. Overall study: Whether acute or convalescent, the COVID-19 samples came from the United States, Italy and Spain. The analysed material was cDNA or gDNA that came from T cells, B-cell-depleted T cells, or PBMCs.

The table lists this clone with a count of one. Authors' processing steps: Nucleated cell counts were estimated from reference gene primer amplification. The method was immunoSEQ multiplex PCR; TCRdb's version includes in-frame clones alone and lacks a portion of them. That table gives V, J and clone size, and the DNA gave D and trimming. The sample lists some 54,000 clones; about 91% were seen once. This CDR3 is 18 amino acids long. With V trimmed by 3 bases and J by 7 bases, 14 bases remained unmatched. Sequenced: peripheral blood. The sequence derives from a man aged 60 to 69 with acute or convalescent COVID-19. This sequence joins TRBV23-1 and TRBJ2-1, with 11 bases matching TRBD2. TRBV23-1 counts as an open reading frame of uncertain function. CDR3 DNA: TGCGCCAGCAGTCACGTACCCTTAGCGGGAGGGCCCCCGAATGAGCAGTTCTTC. This encodes CASSHVPLAGGPPNEQFF.